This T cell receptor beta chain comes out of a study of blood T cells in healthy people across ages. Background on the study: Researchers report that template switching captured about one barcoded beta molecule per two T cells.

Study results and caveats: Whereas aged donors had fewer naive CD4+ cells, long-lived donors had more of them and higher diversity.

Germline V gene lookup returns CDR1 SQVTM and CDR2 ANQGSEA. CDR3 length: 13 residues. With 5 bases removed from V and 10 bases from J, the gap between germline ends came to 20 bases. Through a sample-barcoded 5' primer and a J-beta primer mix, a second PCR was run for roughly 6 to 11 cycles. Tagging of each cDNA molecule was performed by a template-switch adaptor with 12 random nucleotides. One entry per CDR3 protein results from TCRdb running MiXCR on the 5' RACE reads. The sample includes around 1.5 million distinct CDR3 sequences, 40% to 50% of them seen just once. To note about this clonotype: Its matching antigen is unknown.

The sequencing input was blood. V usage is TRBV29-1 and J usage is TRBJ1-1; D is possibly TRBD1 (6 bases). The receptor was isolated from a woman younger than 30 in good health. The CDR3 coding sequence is TGCAGCGTTCGGGCCCCGACAGGCGAGGTAGCTTTCTTT. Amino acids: CSVRAPTGEVAFF. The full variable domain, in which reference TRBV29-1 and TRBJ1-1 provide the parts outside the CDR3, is SAVISQKPSRDICQRGTSLTIQCQVDSQVTMMFWYRQQPGQSLTLIATANQGSEATYESGFVIDKFPISRPNLTFSTLTVSNMSPEDSSIYLCSVRAPTGEVAFFGQGTRLTVV.